The sequence of this T cell receptor beta chain was determined in a study of molecular identifiers for immune sequencing clone quantification. Each CDR3 protein gets one entry after TCRdb re-called the PCR reads with MiXCR. The repertoire includes roughly 97,000 distinct CDR3 sequences, 20% to 25% of them detected once, and about 0.99% sits in the top ten. The CDR3 contains 15 residues. Germline CDR1 is MGHRA and CDR2 is YSYEKL. A remark on this clonotype: Germline is not matched at one junction end, which may reflect a read error.

The chain has TRBV4-1 and TRBJ2-7; 9 nucleotides match TRBD2. The TCR was taken from a human donor in good health. Some libraries in this study had Jurkat cell RNA spiked in. Sequencing used naive CD8+ T cells from blood, with Jurkat cell RNA spiked in. The subset is: FACS-sorted CD8+CD4-CCR7+CD45RA+ naive T cells. CDR3: CASSPTASGEYERYF. The CDR3 nucleotides are TGCGCCAGCAGCCCTACGGCTAGCGGGGAATACGAGCGGTACTTC.